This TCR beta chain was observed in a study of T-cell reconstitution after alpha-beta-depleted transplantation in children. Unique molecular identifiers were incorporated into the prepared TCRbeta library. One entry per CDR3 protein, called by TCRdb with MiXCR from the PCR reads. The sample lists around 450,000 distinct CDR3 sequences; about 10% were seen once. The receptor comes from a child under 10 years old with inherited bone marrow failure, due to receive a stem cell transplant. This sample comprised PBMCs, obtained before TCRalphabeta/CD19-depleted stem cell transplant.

CDR3: CASSWGLQDEQYF. CDR3 DNA: TGTGCCAGCAGCTGGGGTTTACAGGACGAGCAGTACTTC. The V and J genes are TRBV11-2 and TRBJ2-7; maybe TRBD1 (5 bases). The V and J ends lost 4 bases and 5 bases respectively, with 12 bases between them. CDR1 is SGHAT and CDR2 is FQNNGV in the germline V gene. The CDR3 spans 13 residues.